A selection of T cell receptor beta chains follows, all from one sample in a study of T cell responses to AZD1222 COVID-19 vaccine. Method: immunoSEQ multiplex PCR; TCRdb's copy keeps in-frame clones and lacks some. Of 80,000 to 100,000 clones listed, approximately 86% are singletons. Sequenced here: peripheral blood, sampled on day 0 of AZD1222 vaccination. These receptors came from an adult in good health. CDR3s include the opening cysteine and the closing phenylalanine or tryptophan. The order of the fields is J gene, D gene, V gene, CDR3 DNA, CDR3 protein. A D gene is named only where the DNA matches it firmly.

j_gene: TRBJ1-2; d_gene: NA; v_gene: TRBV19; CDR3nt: TGTGCCAGTAGTGCATGGGAGAACTATGGCTACACCTTC; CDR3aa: CASSAWENYGYTF
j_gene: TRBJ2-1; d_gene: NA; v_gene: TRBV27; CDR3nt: TGTGCCAGCAGCGGCGAGGGGATTGAGCAGTTCTTC; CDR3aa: CASSGEGIEQFF
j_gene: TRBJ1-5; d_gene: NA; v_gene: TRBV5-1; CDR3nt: TGCGCCAGCAGCCCTGGGCCGGGCGGCAATCAGCCCCAGCATTTT; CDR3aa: CASSPGPGGNQPQHF
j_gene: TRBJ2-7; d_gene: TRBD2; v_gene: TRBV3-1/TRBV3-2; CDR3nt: TGTGCCAGCAGCCAAGGGCGGGGGGGCTACGAGCAGTACTTC; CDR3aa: CASSQGRGGYEQYF
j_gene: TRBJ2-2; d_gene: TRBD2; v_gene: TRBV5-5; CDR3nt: TGTGCCAGCAGCTTCAGTAGCGGGAGGAGCACCGGGGAGCTGTTTTTT; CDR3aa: CASSFSSGRSTGELFF
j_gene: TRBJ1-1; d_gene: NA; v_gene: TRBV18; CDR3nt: TGTGCCAGCTCACCCTCAGCAATGAACACTGAAGCTTTCTTT; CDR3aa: CASSPSAMNTEAFF
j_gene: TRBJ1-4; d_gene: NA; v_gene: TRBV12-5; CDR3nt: TGTGCTAGTGGTTCTACAACTAATGAAAAACTGTTTTTT; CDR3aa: CASGSTTNEKLFF
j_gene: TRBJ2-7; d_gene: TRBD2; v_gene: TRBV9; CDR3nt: TGTGCCAGCAGCCCTAATAGCGGGGCCGCCACCTACGAGCAGTACTTC; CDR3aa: CASSPNSGAATYEQYF
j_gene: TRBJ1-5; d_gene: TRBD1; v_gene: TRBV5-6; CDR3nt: TGTGCCAGCAGCCAAACCGGGGACAGCTATCAGCCCCAGCATTTT; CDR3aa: CASSQTGDSYQPQHF
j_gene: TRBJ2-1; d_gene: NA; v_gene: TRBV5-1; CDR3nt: TGCGCCAGCAGCTTGGGCGGTGGAGCCTACAATGAGCAGTTCTTC; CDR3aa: CASSLGGGAYNEQFF
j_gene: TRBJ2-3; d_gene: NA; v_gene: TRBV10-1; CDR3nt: TGCGCCAGCAGTGAGCCGACCCTATACAGGGAACTGCAGTATTTT; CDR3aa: CASSEPTLYRELQYF
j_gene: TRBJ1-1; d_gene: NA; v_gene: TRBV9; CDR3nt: TGTGCCAGCAGCGTCCAGGGTCGGGGCACTGAAGCTTTCTTT; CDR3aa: CASSVQGRGTEAFF
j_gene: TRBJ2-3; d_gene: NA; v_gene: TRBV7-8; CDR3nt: TGTGCCAGCAGCTTAGCCCTGCCCGGGGATACGCAGTATTTT; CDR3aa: CASSLALPGDTQYF